The clone carrying this TCR beta chain occurred a few times. Its antigen is undetermined. Each donor's blood draw was around 9.1 milliliters of peripheral blood. This sample was taken from a study of blood T cells in healthy people across ages. Study at large: Researchers report that template switching captured about one barcoded beta molecule per two T cells.

Study-wide points: Naive CD4+ cells and diversity were both higher in long-lived donors than in aged donors.

Germline CDR1 and CDR2: DFQATT and SNEGSKA (reference sequence). The V segment lost 5 bases and the J segment 4 bases; nucleotides outside the gene matches: 6. CDR3 size: 14 residues. PCR was performed a second time for 7 to 11 cycles using a sample-barcoded 5' primer and a J-beta primer mix. Using its own MiXCR run on the 5' RACE reads, TCRdb lists one record per CDR3 protein. The table lists approximately 690,000 distinct CDR3 sequences, roughly 43% of them singletons. V is TRBV20-1 and J is TRBJ1-2; 11 nucleotides agree with TRBD1. Sequences were obtained from blood. The TCR comes from a man older than 75 in good health. CDR3 DNA: TGCAGTGCTCCCCGGGACAGGGGGATCTATGGCTACACCTTC. Translated: CSAPRDRGIYGYTF.